Listed below are T cell receptor beta chains from one sample, sequenced in a study of T cells in localized non-small cell lung cancer. Some clones are missing from TCRdb's copy, which holds only in-frame ones; the method was immunoSEQ multiplex PCR. The sample lists roughly 30,000 clones; 70% to 90% were seen once. The material was peripheral blood, obtained before any cancer treatment. Source of these receptors: a woman between 18 and 55 years old with stage I lung adenocarcinoma. CDR3s include the opening cysteine and the closing phenylalanine or tryptophan. D genes are given only for firm matches. Clone size is not always given. Where it is, it says once, few, many or a class for expanded clones.

CASRSYRIRTASGTQYF	TGTGCCAGCAGGAGTTACCGGATTCGGACGGCATCTGGGACCCAGTACTTC	NA	TRBV2	NA	TRBJ2-5
CASSLTWGGLAGDGEQFF	TGTGCCAGCAGCCTCACCTGGGGGGGACTAGCGGGAGACGGAGAGCAGTTCTTC	TRBD2	TRBV5-4	once	TRBJ2-1
CASSPGPIYGYTF	TGTGCCAGCTCACCGGGACCGATATATGGCTACACCTTC	NA	TRBV18	NA	TRBJ1-2
CASSVGDYPYEQYF	TGTGCCAGCAGCGTTGGGGACTATCCCTACGAGCAGTACTTC	TRBD2	TRBV9	NA	TRBJ2-7
CASSIVALAKQFF	TGTGCCAGTAGTATAGTAGCCCTAGCAAAGCAGTTCTTC	NA	TRBV19	NA	TRBJ2-1
CASSLSARGFDIQYF	TGTGCCAGCAGTTTATCGGCCAGGGGGTTTGACATTCAGTACTTC	TRBD1	TRBV27	NA	TRBJ2-4
CASSYEGSTDTQYF	TGTGCCAGCAGCTACGAGGGCAGCACAGATACGCAGTATTTT	NA	TRBV7-3	NA	TRBJ2-3
CASSWRGSYEQYF	TGTGCCAGTAGCTGGCGCGGGAGCTACGAGCAGTACTTC	TRBD2	TRBV19	NA	TRBJ2-7
CASSPEDSHEAFF	TGTGCCAGCAGCCCGGAGGACAGCCATGAAGCTTTCTTT	NA	TRBV27	NA	TRBJ1-1
CASSAGQGNYEQYF	TGTGCCAGCAGCGCTGGACAGGGGAACTACGAGCAGTACTTC	TRBD1	TRBV9	NA	TRBJ2-7
CSVGQVGTGELFF	TGCAGCGTTGGGCAGGTTGGCACCGGGGAGCTGTTTTTT	NA	TRBV29-1	NA	TRBJ2-2
CASSYAPSTTEAFF	TGTGCCAGCAGTTACGCCCCCTCGACCACTGAAGCTTTCTTT	NA	TRBV6-5	NA	TRBJ1-1
CASSQGLGDEQYF	TGTGCCAGCAGCCAAGGACTAGGGGACGAGCAGTACTTC	TRBD2	TRBV7-3	NA	TRBJ2-7
CASSHLGLGPTDTQYF	TGTGCCAGCAGCCACCTGGGTTTGGGGCCGACAGATACGCAGTATTTT	NA	TRBV7-3	NA	TRBJ2-3